These 31 T cell receptor beta chains were sequenced from one sample in a study of cytomegalovirus exposure and HLA in healthy donors. In the PCR, 60 Vbeta and 13 Jbeta primers were used. Here immunoSEQ multiplex PCR was the method, and the copy in TCRdb shows in-frame clones only, minus some. Its table records about 50,000 clones. Sequenced sample: PBMCs. The source of these receptors is a woman aged 60-75 years in good health and CMV-seropositive.

V and J are TRBV28 and TRBJ1-2, with a possible D match to TRBD1 (6 bases). The CDR3 spans 14 residues. Germline CDR1 reads MDHEN; CDR2 reads SYDVKM. V was pared by 3 bases and J by 2 bases, with 10 bases between. The CDR3 loop is CASSFPQGNYGYTF. In nucleotides, the CDR3 is TGTGCCAGCAGTTTTCCACAGGGAAACTATGGCTACACCTTC.

The rearrangement links TRBV25-1 to TRBJ1-1, with D uncertain. CDR1 is MGHDK, CDR2 SYGVNS, per germline. V was shortened by 1 base and J by 3 bases, with 9 bases between the two germline ends. CDR3 length: 14 residues. Here the CDR3 reads CASSESPPYTEAFF. CDR3 DNA sequence: TGTGCCAGCAGTGAATCCCCCCCCTACACTGAAGCTTTCTTT.

J is TRBJ2-5 and V is TRBV6-6; TRBD2 aligns across 11 bases. Germline loops: CDR1 MNHNY, CDR2 SVGAGI (reference sequence). The CDR3 extends over 16 amino acids. The V and J ends lost 8 bases and 2 bases, in that order; junction bases with no gene match: 10. The CDR3 nucleotides are TGTGCCAGCGAAAAAATAAGACTAGCGGGGCAAGAGACCCAGTACTTC. It translates to CASEKIRLAGQETQYF.

V gene TRBV19 combines with J gene TRBJ2-7; 7 bases agree with TRBD1. The CDR3 consists of 16 residues. With 3 bases clipped from V and 2 bases from J, the junction kept 10 bases outside the gene matches. Germline CDR1 reads LNHDA; CDR2 reads SQIVND (reference sequence). The CDR3 is CASSMLSQGPAYEQYF. The CDR3 coding sequence is TGTGCCAGTAGTATGTTGTCACAGGGGCCAGCCTACGAGCAGTACTTC.

The chain combines TRBV5-4 with TRBJ1-2; 10 bases line up with TRBD1. The germline V gene encodes CDR1 SGHNT and CDR2 YYREEE (reference sequence). Trimming at V came to 1 base and at J to 3 bases, leaving 3 bases not matched to a gene. The CDR3 runs 15 residues. The CDR3 DNA reads as TGTGCCAGCAGCTTGATTGGACAGGGGGACTATGGCTACACCTTC. Translation: CASSLIGQGDYGYTF.

The CDR3 loop is CASSLSGGGNTIYF. The DNA of the CDR3 is TGCGCCAGCAGCTTGTCCGGGGGTGGAAACACCATATATTTT. J is TRBJ1-3 and V is TRBV5-1, with TRBD1 as a possible D gene (5 bases). The CDR3 loop spans 14 amino acids. From germline, CDR1 is SGHRS and CDR2 YFSETQ. Trimming stripped 1 base from V and 3 bases from J, with 8 bases between.

The chain has TRBV14 and TRBJ1-2; D is unresolved. The CDR3 has 13 residues. Per germline, CDR1 SGHDN and CDR2 FVKESK. Trimming shortened V by 0 bases and J by 5 bases, and 7 bases separated the two germline ends. The CDR3 bases are TGTGCCAGCAGCCAAGAGCGCAAGTATGGCTACACCTTC. Protein: CASSQERKYGYTF.

This chain uses TRBV4-1 with TRBJ1-2, with D possibly matching TRBD1 (6 bases). Germline V CDR1 and CDR2: MGHRA, YSYEKL. The CDR3 is made up of 15 amino acids. V dropped 1 base and J dropped 10 bases, with 19 bases sitting between them. CDR3 sequence (DNA): TGCGCCAGCAGCCAAGGATGGGGGGGGGAGGGGGACTACACCTTC. Translation: CASSQGWGGEGDYTF.

The chain uses TRBV18 and TRBJ2-7, with TRBD1 matching over 7 bases. This CDR3 contains 15 residues. The junction had 4 bases not matched to a gene; V was cut back by 0 bases and J by 2 bases. The germline CDR1 and CDR2 sequences are KGHSH and LQKENI. This CDR3 reads CASSPPGQPAYEQYF. In DNA, the CDR3 is TGTGCCAGCTCACCACCGGGACAGCCTGCCTACGAGCAGTACTTC.

As for this clone: One junction end disagrees with the germline gene, perhaps due to a read error. Other nucleotide sequences in the sample specify the same CDR3. The V call is TRBV4-2, the J call TRBJ1-1; 7 bases are a match to TRBD1. Germline V gene sequence: CDR1 LGHNA, CDR2 YNFKEQ. This CDR3 comprises 16 residues. For the CDR3, the DNA is TGTGCCAGCAGCCAAGATTTGGGACAGACGAACACTGAAGCCTTCTTT. It specifies CASSQDLGQTNTEAFF.

This sequence joins TRBV10-3 and TRBJ2-3, with 15 bases lining up with TRBD2. After removal of 10 bases from V and 4 bases from J, the junction contained 12 bases not matched to a gene. CDR1 and CDR2 (germline): ENHRY, SYGVKD. The CDR3 sequence is 17 residues long. The CDR3 loop is CATQGLAGGWGSDTQYF. The CDR3 DNA reads as TGTGCCACCCAGGGACTAGCGGGGGGCTGGGGGTCAGATACGCAGTATTTT.

This chain joins TRBV25-1 and TRBJ2-7; perhaps TRBD1 as D (6 bases). The CDR3 sequence is 13 residues long. In germline, CDR1 is MGHDK, CDR2 SYGVNS. Trimming left V 5 bases short and J 6 bases short, with 14 bases between. CDR3 DNA: TGTGCCAGCAGTTACACAGGGTTGAGCGAGCAGTACTTC. The encoded protein is CASSYTGLSEQYF.

The chain links TRBV4-1 to TRBJ1-2; D may be TRBD1 (5 bases). V lost 3 bases, J lost 6 bases, and 23 bases lay in between. Germline assignment: CDR1 MGHRA and CDR2 YSYEKL. This CDR3 comprises 17 residues. CDR3 in amino acids: CASSHPLRGHKHNGYTF. The CDR3 DNA reads TGCGCCAGCAGCCACCCCCTCCGAGGACACAAACACAATGGCTACACCTTC.

The rearrangement links TRBV18 to TRBJ2-2; no definite D call. The CDR3 extends over 12 amino acids. The germline CDR1 and CDR2 sequences are KGHSH and LQKENI. Trimming cost V 3 bases and J 6 bases, with 5 bases left between them. The CDR3 spells CASSPSAGELFF. CDR3 sequence (DNA): TGTGCCAGCTCACCTTCCGCCGGGGAGCTGTTTTTT.

CDR3 residues: CATSRDRGPYEQYF. The CDR3 DNA reads as TGTGCCACCAGCAGAGACAGGGGTCCCTACGAGCAGTACTTC. This sequence joins TRBV15 and TRBJ2-7; tentatively, D is TRBD1 (6 bases). The V gene lost 0 bases and the J gene lost 2 bases, with 8 bases spanning the gap. There are 14 residues in the CDR3. Germline V gene lookup returns CDR1 LNHNV and CDR2 YYDKDF (reference sequence).

The J gene is TRBJ2-1, the V gene TRBV7-2, with TRBD2 as a possible D gene (6 bases). The length of the CDR3 is 13 residues. Germline V gives CDR1 SGHTA, CDR2 FQGNSA. The ends were cut back, 7 bases at V and 3 bases at J, with 10 bases in the middle. CDR3 region: CASTAGGYNEQFF. CDR3 nucleotide sequence: TGTGCCAGCACCGCCGGGGGCTACAATGAGCAGTTCTTC.

The V gene is TRBV7-6, the J gene TRBJ1-4, with D hard to call. The germline V and J ends were trimmed by 0 bases and 0 bases, with 5 bases remaining between them. The CDR3 has 15 amino acids. The V gene's germline CDR1 is SGHVS and CDR2 FNYEAQ. CDR3 in amino acids: CASSLAPATNEKLFF. CDR3 sequence (DNA): TGTGCCAGCAGCTTAGCTCCTGCAACTAATGAAAAACTGTTTTTT.

The V gene is TRBV7-6, the J gene TRBJ1-1; 7 bases align to TRBD1. Losses at the gene ends were 3 bases for V and 3 bases for J; bases not matched to a gene: 7. CDR1 SGHVS and CDR2 FNYEAQ come from the germline V gene. CDR3 length equals 15 residues. CDR3 residues: CASSLAGQAYTEAFF. In nucleotides, the CDR3 is TGTGCCAGCAGCTTGGCCGGACAGGCGTACACTGAAGCTTTCTTT.

The chain combines TRBV6-5 with TRBJ1-1, with D possibly matching TRBD1 (5 bases). Germline V gives CDR1 MNHEY, CDR2 SVGAGI. CDR3 length: 14 residues. Trimming pared 6 bases from V and 0 bases from J, leaving 11 bases between. The CDR3 region is CASRYDSMNTEAFF. The CDR3 DNA is TGTGCCAGCAGATACGACAGCATGAACACTGAAGCTTTCTTT.

The rearrangement links TRBV4-1 to TRBJ2-7; a weak D match, TRBD1 (6 bases). The germline V and J ends were trimmed by 0 bases and 0 bases, with 18 bases remaining between them. The CDR3 is 18 amino acids. Germline lookup yields CDR1 MGHRA and CDR2 YSYEKL. The CDR3 spells CASSQEGLGQGPSYEQYF. For the CDR3, the DNA is TGCGCCAGCAGCCAAGAAGGTTTGGGCCAGGGGCCCTCCTACGAGCAGTACTTC.

The chain joins TRBV13 to TRBJ2-1; D call uncertain. The germline V gene encodes CDR1 PRHDT and CDR2 FYEKMQ (reference sequence). CDR3 length: 15 amino acids. V lost 4 bases and J lost 1, with 11 bases in between. CDR3 sequence (DNA): TGTGCCAGCAGCTCACTTCTAGTGTCCTACAATGAGCAGTTCTTC. The encoded protein is CASSSLLVSYNEQFF.

The CDR3 DNA reads as TGTGCCAGCAGCTTAGCAGAAATGGGGGCGCGCGAGCAGTACTTC. Its translation: CASSLAEMGAREQYF. The V and J genes are TRBV7-6 and TRBJ2-7; tentative D call: TRBD1 (6 bases). The CDR3 runs to 15 residues. Germline-derived CDR1 and CDR2 are SGHVS and FNYEAQ. V was clipped by 0 bases and J by 6 bases, with 15 bases between them.

V and J are TRBV5-4 and TRBJ2-2; weak D call: TRBD2 (5 bases). This CDR3 contains 15 residues. Trimming took 4 bases from V and 1 from J, leaving 11 bases between them. The germline gives CDR1 SGHNT, CDR2 YYREEE (reference sequence). CDR3 DNA sequence: TGTGCCAGCAGCCCAGGACGGGGGAACACCGGGGAGCTGTTTTTT. Its translation: CASSPGRGNTGELFF.

The genes are TRBV5-1 and TRBJ1-2; perhaps TRBD1 as D (5 bases). V lost 5 bases to trimming and J lost 0 bases, with 14 bases between them. This CDR3 has 15 amino acids. Germline V gives CDR1 SGHRS, CDR2 YFSETQ. CDR3 DNA: TGCGCCAGCAGGCCAAAGACAGAAGCTAACTATGGCTACACCTTC. Protein: CASRPKTEANYGYTF.

A remark on this clone: The conserved closing phenylalanine or tryptophan is absent in this CDR3, likely reflecting a read error. J is TRBJ1-2 and V is TRBV9; 9 bases match TRBD1. J was trimmed by 3 bases and V by 7 bases; bases with no gene match: 13. The CDR3 runs 16 residues. From germline, CDR1 is SGDLS and CDR2 YYNGEE. CDR3 in amino acids: CASSPGGTGSYYGYTL. The CDR3 coding sequence is TGTGCCAGCTCACCAGGTGGGACAGGGTCGTACTATGGCTACACCCTC.

J is TRBJ1-5 and V is TRBV28; weak D call: TRBD1 (6 bases). Germline CDR1 is MDHEN and CDR2 is SYDVKM. The CDR3 consists of 17 residues. V was clipped by 6 bases and J by 0 bases, with 18 bases between them. The CDR3 sequence is CASSLIWGQISNQPQHF. The CDR3, as DNA: TGTGCCAGCAGCCTTATATGGGGGCAGATTAGCAATCAGCCCCAGCATTTT.

This rearrangement joins TRBV19 to TRBJ2-7; 8 bases are shared with TRBD1. Per germline, CDR1 LNHDA and CDR2 SQIVND (reference sequence). The CDR3 loop spans 13 amino acids. V was pared by 5 bases and J by 6 bases, with 6 bases of the junction left unmatched. CDR3: CASSLRGTGEQYF. The DNA for the CDR3 is TGTGCCAGTAGTCTTCGCGGGACAGGCGAGCAGTACTTC.

V gene TRBV7-2 combines with J gene TRBJ1-2, with 10 bases lining up with TRBD1. The germline CDR1 and CDR2 sequences are SGHTA and FQGNSA. This CDR3 spans 15 amino acids. Trimming removed 2 bases from V and 3 bases from J; junction bases left unmatched: 3. The CDR3 here is CASSLHGQGDYGYTF. The DNA for the CDR3 is TGTGCCAGCAGCTTACACGGACAGGGGGACTATGGCTACACCTTC.

This sequence joins TRBV9 and TRBJ2-3, with D tentatively TRBD2 (6 bases). The CDR3 covers 12 residues. The V end lost 3 bases, the J end lost 6 bases, and 8 bases lay between the germline ends. Germline CDR1 SGDLS, CDR2 YYNGEE. CDR3 sequence (DNA): TGTGCCAGCAGCGGACTAGGTGATACGCAGTATTTT. As protein: CASSGLGDTQYF. The entire variable domain, with the rest obtained from reference TRBV9 and TRBJ2-3, is as follows: DSGVTQTPKHLITATGQRVTLRCSPRSGDLSVYWYQQSLDQGLQFLIQYYNGEERAKGNILERFSAQQFPDLHSELNLSSLELGDSALYFCASSGLGDTQYFGPGTRLTVL.

DNA of the CDR3: TGTGCCAGCAGCTATATGACAGGGGAGGGCACTGAAGCTTTCTTT. Translating gives CASSYMTGEGTEAFF. The J gene is TRBJ1-1, the V gene TRBV5-6; 8 bases agree with TRBD1. Trimming cost V 3 bases and J 4 bases; bases outside gene matches: 8. Per the germline V gene, CDR1 is SGHDT and CDR2 is YYEEEE. The CDR3 is 15 amino acids. Filled out from reference TRBV5-6 and TRBJ1-1, the complete variable domain reads DAGVTQSPTHLIKTRGQQVTLRCSPKSGHDTVSWYQQALGQGPQFIFQYYEEEERQRGNFPDRFSGHQFPNYSSELNVNALLLGDSALYLCASSYMTGEGTEAFFGQGTRLTVV.

V and J are TRBV6-5 and TRBJ2-7; TRBD2 is a possible D gene (5 bases). Per germline, CDR1 MNHEY and CDR2 SVGAGI. The CDR3 loop spans 11 amino acids. Trimming pared 2 bases from V and 6 bases from J, leaving 5 bases between. The CDR3 DNA reads TGTGCCAGCAGTTACGCGGGCGAGCAGTACTTC. Translated, it gives CASSYAGEQYF.